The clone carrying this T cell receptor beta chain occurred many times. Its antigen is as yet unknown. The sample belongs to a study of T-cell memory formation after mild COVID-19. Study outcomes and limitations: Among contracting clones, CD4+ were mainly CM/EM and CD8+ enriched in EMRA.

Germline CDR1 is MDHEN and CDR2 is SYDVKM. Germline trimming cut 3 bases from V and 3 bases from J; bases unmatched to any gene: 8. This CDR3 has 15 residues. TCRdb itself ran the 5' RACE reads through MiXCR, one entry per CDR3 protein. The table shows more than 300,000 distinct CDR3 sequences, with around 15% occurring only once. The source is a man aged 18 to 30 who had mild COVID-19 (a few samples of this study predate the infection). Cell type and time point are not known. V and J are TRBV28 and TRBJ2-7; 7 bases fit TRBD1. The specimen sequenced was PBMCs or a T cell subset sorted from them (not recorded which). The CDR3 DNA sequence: TGTGCCAGCAGTTTCCCAGGGGGTTTCCACTACGAGCAGTACTTC. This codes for CASSFPGGFHYEQYF.